Shown below are 25 T cell receptor beta chains from a single sample sequenced in a study of identical twins. TCRdb recomputed calls from the 5' RACE reads with MiXCR, one row per CDR3 protein. The sample lists about 1.7 million distinct CDR3 sequences, less than 35% occurring once. Sequenced input: cord blood. These receptors all stem from a newborn girl in good health.

The chain is built from TRBV2 and TRBJ1-2; 8 nucleotides match TRBD1. The V segment lost 5 bases and the J segment 5 bases; nucleotides outside the gene matches: 7. The CDR3 spans 14 residues. Germline V lookup: CDR1 SNHLY, CDR2 FYNNEI. CDR3 bases: TGTGCCAGCAGTCCAGGGGGCGCTCGGTATGGCTACACCTTC. It is translated as CASSPGGARYGYTF. Combining the CDR3 with reference TRBV2 and TRBJ1-2 gives the whole variable domain EPEVTQTPSHQVTQMGQEVILRCVPISNHLYFYWYRQILGQKVEFLVSFYNNEISEKSEIFDDQFSVERPDGSNFTLKIRSTKLEDSAMYFCASSPGGARYGYTFGSGTRLTVV.

This chain connects TRBV2 to TRBJ2-5; 9 nucleotides match TRBD2. The V gene's germline CDR1 is SNHLY and CDR2 FYNNEI. This CDR3 region has 15 residues. After removal of 9 bases from V and 11 bases from J, the junction contained 19 bases not matched to a gene. CDR3 DNA: TGTGCCAGTGAAGGATCTAGCGGGGACCAGTTTCAGCAGTACTTC. Encoded protein: CASEGSSGDQFQQYF. Full variable domain (remainder filled in from reference TRBV2 and TRBJ2-5): EPEVTQTPSHQVTQMGQEVILRCVPISNHLYFYWYRQILGQKVEFLVSFYNNEISEKSEIFDDQFSVERPDGSNFTLKIRSTKLEDSAMYFCASEGSSGDQFQQYFGPGTRLLVL.

This clonotype came up many times. The chain recombines TRBV10-3 with TRBJ2-1; TRBD1 agrees at 9 bases. V was pared by 3 bases and J by 2 bases, with 5 bases of the junction left unmatched. CDR3 length: 16 amino acids. CDR1 is ENHRY and CDR2 is SYGVKD in the germline V gene. Here the CDR3 DNA reads TGTGCCATCAGTGATCGGGACAGGGCGACCTACAATGAGCAGTTCTTC. This codes for CAISDRDRATYNEQFF.

This chain uses TRBV29-1 with TRBJ2-5; D ambiguous. Germline V gene data show CDR1 as SQVTM and CDR2 as ANQGSEA. Trimming left V 1 base short and J 5 bases short, with 8 bases between. This CDR3 has 12 residues. Here the CDR3 DNA reads TGCAGCGTTGAAGGGGCATTGGAGACCCAGTACTTC. It specifies CSVEGALETQYF.

This clonotype was counted between two and nine times. The chain employs TRBV4-1 and TRBJ1-2; TRBD1 matches at 9 bases. The junction had 11 bases not matched to a gene; V was cut back by 1 base and J by 8 bases. The V gene's germline CDR1 is MGHRA and CDR2 YSYEKL. CDR3 length: 16 residues. The CDR3: CASSQVGAGTGKGYTF. For the CDR3, the DNA is TGCGCCAGCAGCCAAGTGGGAGCCGGGACAGGGAAAGGCTACACCTTC.

This clonotype was found a few times. This rearrangement joins TRBV2 to TRBJ2-3; no clear D. Germline CDR1 and CDR2: SNHLY and FYNNEI. The V and J ends lost 7 bases and 5 bases respectively, with 10 bases between them. This CDR3 comprises 12 residues. In DNA, the CDR3 is TGTGCCAGCAAAGTTTCAGAAGATACGCAGTATTTT. Encoded protein: CASKVSEDTQYF.

In this sample, this clonotype turned up many times. V and J are TRBV7-2 and TRBJ1-2; tentatively, D is TRBD1 (6 bases). The CDR3 runs 15 residues. Germline V gene data show CDR1 as SGHTA and CDR2 as FQGNSA. V was pared by 7 bases and J by 3 bases, with 18 bases between. The CDR3 sequence is CASKEDRNDYYGYTF. For the CDR3, the DNA is TGTGCCAGCAAAGAAGACAGGAACGACTACTATGGCTACACCTTC.

The chain uses TRBV4-2 and TRBJ2-3; no clear D. Germline CDR1 is LGHNA and CDR2 is YNFKEQ. V shed 0 bases and J shed 2 bases, with 9 bases lying between them. CDR3 size: 15 residues. The CDR3 nucleotides read TGTGCCAGCAGCCAAGACCGAACCCCCACAGATACGCAGTATTTT. This encodes CASSQDRTPTDTQYF.

This clonotype has a count of ten or more. The rearrangement joins TRBV5-1 to TRBJ1-2; 10 bases map to TRBD1. This CDR3 contains 15 residues. Germline CDR1 is SGHRS and CDR2 is YFSETQ. V was clipped by 4 bases and J by 2 bases; unmatched bases: 5. CDR3 amino acids: CASSIGQGGNYGYTF. The CDR3 DNA follows: TGCGCCAGCAGCATCGGACAGGGGGGAAACTATGGCTACACCTTC.

The chain joins TRBV2 to TRBJ1-1, with 10 bases matching TRBD1. Trimming removed 4 bases from V and 7 bases from J; junction bases left unmatched: 15. There are 17 residues in the CDR3. Germline V gene sequence: CDR1 SNHLY, CDR2 FYNNEI. This CDR3 is CASSVGNSGTGAIEAFF. CDR3 DNA: TGTGCCAGCAGTGTAGGGAATTCCGGGACAGGGGCCATTGAAGCTTTCTTT.

This clonotype has ten or more counts. This chain uses TRBV28 with TRBJ2-1, with D hard to call. The CDR3 has 14 residues. The germline V gene encodes CDR1 MDHEN and CDR2 SYDVKM. V shed 6 bases and J shed 1 base, with 10 bases lying between them. In DNA form, the CDR3 reads TGTGCCAGCAGATTGGGTAGATCCTACAATGAGCAGTTCTTC. It is translated as CASRLGRSYNEQFF.

J is TRBJ2-2 and V is TRBV10-1, with D possibly TRBD2 on 5 matching bases. The V gene lost 0 bases and the J gene lost 4 bases, with 15 bases spanning the gap. There are 17 residues in the CDR3. Germline V gene lookup returns CDR1 WNHNN and CDR2 SYGVQD (reference sequence). CDR3 bases: TGCGCCAGCAGTGAGTCGGAACCGGGGTGGGGCACCGGGGAGCTGTTTTTT. The encoded protein is CASSESEPGWGTGELFF.

The chain links TRBV27 to TRBJ2-7; TRBD1 matches at 11 bases. CDR3 length: 14 residues. Germline V gene sequence: CDR1 MNHEY, CDR2 SMNVEV (reference sequence). The ends lost 4 bases at V and 3 bases at J; junction bases unmatched: 2. CDR3 nucleotides: TGTGCCAGCAGTTGGGACAGGGGGAACTACGAGCAGTACTTC. This translates into CASSWDRGNYEQYF.

V is TRBV2 and J is TRBJ2-3; TRBD2 might be the D (6 bases). Looked up from germline, CDR1 is SNHLY and CDR2 is FYNNEI. The CDR3 covers 16 residues. Trimming cost V 5 bases and J 3 bases, with 18 bases left between them. In DNA, the CDR3 is TGTGCCAGCAGTCCCCAGACTAGTTTTGGGACAGATACGCAGTATTTT. It yields the protein CASSPQTSFGTDTQYF. Full variable domain (missing parts from reference TRBV2 and TRBJ2-3): EPEVTQTPSHQVTQMGQEVILRCVPISNHLYFYWYRQILGQKVEFLVSFYNNEISEKSEIFDDQFSVERPDGSNFTLKIRSTKLEDSAMYFCASSPQTSFGTDTQYFGPGTRLTVL.

This clonotype was recorded only once. This chain connects TRBV5-6 to TRBJ2-5; 7 bases line up with TRBD2. CDR1 and CDR2 from the germline V gene are SGHDT and YYEEEE. With 4 bases clipped from V and 1 base from J, the junction kept 4 bases outside the gene matches. This CDR3 has 14 amino acids. The CDR3 DNA reads as TGTGCCAGCAGCCAAAGACTAGCCCAAGAGACCCAGTACTTC. The encoded protein is CASSQRLAQETQYF.

V is TRBV20-1 and J is TRBJ2-5, with 7 bases lining up with TRBD2. Unmatched junction bases numbered 7, after V lost 4 bases and J lost 5 bases. Germline V gene lookup returns CDR1 DFQATT and CDR2 SNEGSKA (reference sequence). The CDR3 consists of 13 residues. CDR3 DNA: TGCAGTGCTACTGCGGGAGCAATGGAGACCCAGTACTTC. It translates to CSATAGAMETQYF.

The chain carries TRBV11-2 and TRBJ2-1; TRBD2 aligns across 7 bases. CDR3 length: 13 residues. The V and J ends lost 4 bases and 6 bases, in that order; junction bases with no gene match: 3. Germline V gene data show CDR1 as SGHAT and CDR2 as FQNNGV. CDR3 region: CASSSWTSNEQFF. As DNA, the CDR3 is TGTGCCAGCAGCTCATGGACTAGCAATGAGCAGTTCTTC.

A few counts support this clonotype. This sequence joins TRBV21-1 and TRBJ2-3; whether TRBD2, the table's D call, matches the DNA was not checked. TRBV21-1 is given as a pseudogene. The CDR3 loop spans 16 amino acids. The CDR3 loop is CASPFLGGRPADTQYF. For the CDR3, the DNA is TGTGCCAGCCCCTTTCTTGGTGGCAGACCCGCGGATACGCAGTATTTT.

The chain employs TRBV6-1 and TRBJ1-1; 10 bases match TRBD1. The V gene's germline CDR1 is MNHNS and CDR2 SASEGT. Germline trimming cut 6 bases from V and 5 bases from J; bases unmatched to any gene: 12. The CDR3 has 16 amino acids. As DNA, the CDR3 is TGTGCCAGCAGCCCGGGACAGGGGAACAGGAAGACTGAAGCTTTCTTT. Its protein product is CASSPGQGNRKTEAFF.

This clonotype was observed a few times. This chain links TRBV20-1 with TRBJ1-5; D call uncertain. This CDR3 contains 13 residues. Germline CDR1 reads DFQATT; CDR2 reads SNEGSKA (reference sequence). V was clipped by 2 bases and J by 4 bases, with 9 bases between them. As DNA, the CDR3 is TGCAGTGCTAGAAGGTCGGGAAATCAGCCCCAGCATTTT. The encoded protein is CSARRSGNQPQHF.

The chain employs TRBV12-3 or TRBV12-4 and TRBJ2-1; TRBD2 matches at 8 bases. V shed 5 bases and J 8 bases; nucleotides not matched to a gene: 8. This CDR3 region has 14 residues. CDR3 nucleotide sequence: TGTGCCAGCAGTACGGAGCGGGGGTGGGATGAGCAGTTCTTC. This codes for CASSTERGWDEQFF.

J is TRBJ2-3 and V is TRBV20-1; the match to TRBD2 covers 7 bases. CDR3 size: 14 residues. V dropped 3 bases and J dropped 4; count of bases not matched to a gene: 7. Germline CDR1 and CDR2: DFQATT and SNEGSKA (reference sequence). The CDR3 here is CSARPVAGADTQYF. The CDR3 coding sequence is TGCAGTGCTAGGCCGGTAGCGGGCGCAGATACGCAGTATTTT.

At least ten counts were recorded for this clonotype. The chain couples TRBV27 to TRBJ2-1; the match to TRBD2 covers 8 bases. Germline V gene lookup returns CDR1 MNHEY and CDR2 SMNVEV (reference sequence). The junction had 2 bases not matched to a gene; V was cut back by 3 bases and J by 10 bases. This CDR3 has 12 residues. In nucleotides, the CDR3 is TGTGCCAGCAGTTTCCTAGCGGGCGAGCAGTTCTTC. This encodes CASSFLAGEQFF.

DNA for the CDR3: TGTGCCAGCAGCCCGGGGACTAGCGATGAGCAGTTCTTC. Translating it yields CASSPGTSDEQFF. The chain combines TRBV4-2 with TRBJ2-1; TRBD2 matches 10 bases. Germline V gene data show CDR1 as LGHNA and CDR2 as YNFKEQ. The V and J ends lost 4 bases and 8 bases, in that order; junction bases with no gene match: 2. The CDR3 runs 13 residues.

This clonotype came up a few times. The gene calls are TRBV7-2 and TRBJ2-7, with TRBD2 identical over 7 bases. Germline V CDR1 and CDR2: SGHTA, FQGNSA. The CDR3 sequence is 18 residues long. Unmatched junction bases numbered 15, after V lost 2 bases and J lost 2 bases. The CDR3 loop reads CASSLRHPTSAPAYEQYF. The CDR3 DNA is TGTGCCAGCAGCTTAAGGCACCCTACTAGCGCACCAGCCTACGAGCAGTACTTC.